The T cell receptor (beta chain) under discussion was sequenced for a study of T cell repertoires in aging, cancer and after chemotherapy. For the study at large: Donors were grouped into six age bands spanning 30 or younger through 70 or older. General observations from the study: Immunological memory after chemotherapy cannot be judged from the repertoire data.

A mixed TRB-A/B primer pool amplified rearranged TRB by multiplex touch-down PCR. TCRdb recomputed calls from the multiplex PCR reads with MiXCR, one row per CDR3 protein. Of 9,900 or so distinct CDR3 sequences listed, 25% to 30% were seen once; the top ten hold roughly 1.3%. The template was genomic DNA from peripheral blood, not RNA. This clonotype rates as medium-sized (0.01 to 0.1%). What it binds is unknown. Trimming took off 0 bases at V and 3 bases at J, with 12 bases between the two ends. The germline CDR1 and CDR2 sequences are SGHAT and FQNNGV. The CDR3 is 15 amino acids. This chain connects TRBV11-2 to TRBJ2-7; D not certain. The TCR was taken from a human donor in good health. Sequenced material: blood. In nucleotides, the CDR3 is TGTGCCAGCAGCTTAGAAGGCCAGACCCGCTACGAGCAGTACTTC. Translation gives CASSLEGQTRYEQYF.